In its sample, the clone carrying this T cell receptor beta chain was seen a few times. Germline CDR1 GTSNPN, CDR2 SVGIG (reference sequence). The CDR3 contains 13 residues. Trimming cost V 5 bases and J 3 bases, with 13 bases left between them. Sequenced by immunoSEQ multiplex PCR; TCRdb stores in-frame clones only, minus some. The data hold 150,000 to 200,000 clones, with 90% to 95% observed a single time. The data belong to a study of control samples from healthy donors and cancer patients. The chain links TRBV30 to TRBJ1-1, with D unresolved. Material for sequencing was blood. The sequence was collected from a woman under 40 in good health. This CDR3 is CAWGRASHTEAFF. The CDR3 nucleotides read TGTGCCTGGGGGAGAGCCTCCCACACTGAAGCTTTCTTT. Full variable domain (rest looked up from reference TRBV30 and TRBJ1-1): SQTIHQWPATLVQPVGSPLSLECTVEGTSNPNLYWYRQAAGRGLQLLFYSVGIGQISSEVPQNLSASRPQDRQFILSSKKLLLSDSGFYLCAWGRASHTEAFFGQGTRLTVV.